This TCR beta chain was captured by sequencing in a study of blood T cells in healthy people across ages (dated by TCRdb to the mid-2010s). Background on the whole study: Template switching captured roughly one uniquely barcoded TCR beta cDNA molecule per two T cells in model experiments. Using deep sequencing normalized with unique cDNA molecular identifiers, the study measured how TCR beta repertoire diversity changes with age. The donors were divided into four age groups: young (average around 16 years), middle-aged (around 41), aged (roughly 60) and long-lived (approximately 74). Donors of different ages were randomly distributed across sequencing lanes to avoid experimental bias. Using the same blood draw, the study looked at two additional independent replicas of 1 million unique cDNA reads for two donors, one aged 18 to 30 and the other aged 80 or older. Overall results and qualifications from the work: Estimates of total diversity based on one million sequenced T cells were regarded as lower bounds and as underestimates. Compared with the aged group, more naive CD4+ T cells, fewer expanded clones and increased TCR diversity were shown by the long-lived group, suggesting age selection. A strong correlation was found between observed TCR beta diversity and the percentage of naive T cells measured by flow cytometry. Conclusive comparison of naive and antigen-experienced compartments was prevented by the profiling of bulk unsorted PBMCs. Observed TCR beta diversity per million T cells fell roughly linearly with age, and a significant reduction was already apparent by age approximately 41. Donor CMV infection status was unknown, potentially confounding age-related changes in expanded clonotypes.

The CDR3 spans 14 residues, from the cysteine through the phenylalanine. Only the CDR3 portion is preserved as DNA: 42 bases, with reading frame beginning at the first base. CDR1 and CDR2, looked up from the germline V gene, are LGHNA and YSLEER. Libraries were prepared through 5' RACE. TCRdb lists the instrument as Illumina HiSeq 2500. The second PCR ran for about 6 to 12 cycles and used a J-beta primer mix along with a sample-barcoded 5' primer. A template-switch 5' adaptor carrying 12 random nucleotides introduced a unique molecular identifier onto each TCR beta cDNA molecule. At least 2.5 million CDR3-containing paired-end reads were obtained from each sample. First-strand cDNA was synthesized from all RNA with the Mint cDNA synthesis kit, primed by a TRBC-specific oligonucleotide. All cDNA was treated with uracil-DNA glycosylase and then went through a first 18-cycle PCR with the universal primers M1SS and BC2_uni_R. The paper's processing steps were these. Each sample was normalized by randomly selecting 1 million high-quality reads, each carrying a distinct molecular identifier. Reads with shared molecular identifiers were discarded instead of being binned into consensus sequences. MiTCR, run with a Q25 quality threshold and the strictest error-elimination algorithm, handled CDR3 identification, clonotype clustering and error correction. A nonparametric unseen species model using Euler transformation provided a lower-bound estimate of total TCR beta diversity. TCRdb handled the public reads itself, with Q25 trimming in fastp and clone calling in MiXCR, and kept productive beta chains. Entries that share a CDR3 protein sequence are merged under the most common genes and DNA. Here the V and J calls rest on TCRdb's processing, not on the authors' analysis. The sample table lists 380,000 or so distinct CDR3 sequences, roughly half of them with a count of one. Under 60% of the sample rests with the top ten.

Notes on this clonotype: Which antigen it targets is not known. Nothing much larger sits one base from this clone, and base qualities are not available.

The roughly 39 donors, aged about 6 to 100 years, were systemically healthy Caucasian individuals from Russia. Approximately 9 milliliters of peripheral blood were collected from each donor into EDTA-treated Vacutainer tubes. PBMCs were isolated by Ficoll-Paque density-gradient centrifugation, with at least 6 million obtained per sample. Total RNA, at least 5 micrograms per sample, was extracted from PBMCs with Trizol reagent. Naive CD45RAhigh/CD27high T cell percentages were measured by flow cytometry on a PBMC aliquot from every donor. The chain links TRBV4-3 with TRBJ2-1; 7 central nucleotides agree with TRBD1. With the DNA end fitting TRBJ2-7 better, the J assignment may be wrong. The sequenced sample was blood. The TCR sequence derives from a man aged 55-75 years in good health. The bases are TGCGCCAGCAGCCACCAGGGACAGTGGAATGAGCAGTACTTC. Translated, it reads CASSHQGQWNEQYF.